This TCR beta chain comes out of a study of CD8+CD57+ T cells in acquired aplastic anemia. Using genomic DNA as the template, TCR beta VDJ and CDR3 profiling was carried out. TCRdb independently ran MiXCR on the reads; one entry per CDR3 protein. Here the sample spans approximately 150,000 distinct CDR3 sequences, roughly 48% being singletons. Flow cytometry had shown expanded CD8+CD57+ cells in the patients chosen for sequencing. This CDR3 has 14 residues. Germline V CDR1 and CDR2: MGHDK, SYGVNS. V was pared by 6 bases and J by 1 base, with 7 bases between. The sequence was collected from a human donor with aplastic anemia. The source material was sorted CD4+, CD8+, or CD8+CD57+ T cells (not recorded which) from PBMCs. This rearrangement joins TRBV25-1 to TRBJ2-6, with D unresolved. CDR3 sequence reads: CASRLSSGANVLTF. The CDR3 coding sequence is TGTGCCAGCAGATTATCGTCTGGGGCCAACGTCCTGACTTTC.